This T cell receptor (beta chain) was identified during a study of cytomegalovirus exposure and HLA in healthy donors. The PCR ran on 60 Vbeta and 13 Jbeta primers. How the authors handled the data: Counted up in a later analysis, unique TCR beta chains came to about 80 million, with around 10 million shared. Generated by immunoSEQ multiplex PCR, the TCRdb table keeps only in-frame clones and is missing some. That table supplies the V and J calls and clone size; D and trimming were determined from the DNA. Its listing shows about 53,000 clones. V lost 0 bases to trimming and J lost 2 bases, with 5 bases between them. CDR1 and CDR2 from the germline V gene are SGHTA and FQGNSA. This CDR3 comprises 13 residues. Comment on this clone: The antigen remains unidentified.

Study-level findings and limits: Equally common other TCR beta chains were less clonally expanded than HLA-associated ones, a later analysis found.

The rearrangement links TRBV7-2 to TRBJ2-7; unclear D gene. The material sequenced was PBMCs. The receptor comes from a woman in her late teens or twenties in good health and CMV-seronegative. As DNA, the CDR3 is TGTGCCAGCAGCTTAGCCAACACCTACGAGCAGTACTTC. Its protein product is CASSLANTYEQYF.